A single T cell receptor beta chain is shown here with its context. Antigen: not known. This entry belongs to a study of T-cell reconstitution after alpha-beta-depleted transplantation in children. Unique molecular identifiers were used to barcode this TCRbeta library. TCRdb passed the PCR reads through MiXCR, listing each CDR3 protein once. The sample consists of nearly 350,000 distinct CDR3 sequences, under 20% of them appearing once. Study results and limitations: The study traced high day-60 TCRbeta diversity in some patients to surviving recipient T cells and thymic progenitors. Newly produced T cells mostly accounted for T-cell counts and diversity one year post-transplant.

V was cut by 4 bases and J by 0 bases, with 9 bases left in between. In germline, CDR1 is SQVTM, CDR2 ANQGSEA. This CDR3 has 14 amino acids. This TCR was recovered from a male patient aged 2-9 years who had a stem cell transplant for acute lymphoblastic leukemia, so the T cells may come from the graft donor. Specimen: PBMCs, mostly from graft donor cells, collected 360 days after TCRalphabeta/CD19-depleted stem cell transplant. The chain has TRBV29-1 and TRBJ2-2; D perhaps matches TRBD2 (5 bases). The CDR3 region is CSVVWETNTGELFF. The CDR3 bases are TGCAGCGTTGTTTGGGAGACGAACACCGGGGAGCTGTTTTTT.